These 9 T cell receptor beta chains were all obtained from the same sample, sequenced in a study. Using its own MiXCR run on the RT-PCR reads, TCRdb lists one record per CDR3 protein. Among about 680,000 distinct CDR3 sequences listed, approximately 15% were seen once. The sequenced sample consisted of memory CD4+ T cells from blood. The origin of the receptors is a female donor in good health, serving as a healthy control.

This clonotype was seen more than once but under ten times. This chain links TRBV5-5 with TRBJ2-7, with 11 bases lining up with TRBD1. With 4 bases clipped from V and 4 bases from J, the junction kept 7 bases outside the gene matches. The germline V gene encodes CDR1 SGHKS and CDR2 YYEKEE (reference sequence). The CDR3 runs 15 residues. CDR3 sequence (DNA): TGTGCCAGCAGCGCAACGGGACAGGGGGGGTACGAGCAGTACTTC. It specifies CASSATGQGGYEQYF. The complete variable domain, with remaining parts taken from reference TRBV5-5 and TRBJ2-7, reads DAGVTQSPTHLIKTRGQQVTLRCSPISGHKSVSWYQQVLGQGPQFIFQYYEKEERGRGNFPDRFSARQFPNYSSELNVNALLLGDSALYLCASSATGQGGYEQYFGPGTRLTVT.

This clonotype was seen a few times. The CDR3 sequence: CASSLNPRGELFF. CDR3 coding DNA: TGTGCCAGCAGCTTAAACCCCCGCGGGGAGCTGTTTTTT. The rearrangement uses TRBV7-3 and TRBJ2-2, with no clear D. CDR3 size: 13 residues. Germline loops: CDR1 SGHTA, CDR2 FQGTGA. Trimming left V 1 base short and J 7 bases short, with 7 bases between.

V and J are TRBV3-1 and TRBJ2-7; the D gene is possibly TRBD1 (5 bases). The germline V gene encodes CDR1 LGHDT and CDR2 YNNKEL (reference sequence). The CDR3 is 12 residues long. V was shortened by 3 bases and J by 6 bases, with 9 bases between the two germline ends. CDR3 DNA: TGTGCCAGCAGCCACCGTAGGGGCGAGCAGTACTTC. Amino acid sequence: CASSHRRGEQYF.

This clonotype was detected only a few times. The chain is built from TRBV6-2 or TRBV6-3 and TRBJ1-1; D not resolved. V lost 7 bases and J lost 1, with 13 bases in between. The germline CDR1 and CDR2 sequences are MNHEY and SVGEGT. This CDR3 contains 14 residues. In DNA, the CDR3 is TGTGCCAGCACTACATGGAAGGAGAACACTGAAGCTTTCTTT. Protein product: CASTTWKENTEAFF.

This sequence joins TRBV11-3 and TRBJ2-7, with D possibly TRBD2 on 5 matching bases. The CDR3 is 13 residues long. Germline CDR1 SGHNT, CDR2 YENEEA. Trimming shortened V by 0 bases and J by 5 bases, and 8 bases separated the two germline ends. CDR3 sequence: CASSLERENEQYF. In nucleotides, the CDR3 is TGTGCCAGCAGCTTAGAGAGGGAAAACGAGCAGTACTTC.

The gene calls are TRBV5-1 and TRBJ2-3; D gene uncertain. V was pared by 3 bases and J by 5 bases, with 13 bases between. The V gene's germline CDR1 is SGHRS and CDR2 YFSETQ. The CDR3 is 14 residues long. As DNA, the CDR3 is TGCGCCAGCAGCTATGGCGGCCAGGTAGATACGCAGTATTTT. Its translation: CASSYGGQVDTQYF.

This clonotype has ten or more counts. This chain joins TRBV10-3 and TRBJ2-7; 8 nucleotides align to TRBD1. The CDR3 is made up of 14 amino acids. Germline V CDR1 and CDR2: ENHRY, SYGVKD. The ends lost 8 bases at V and 3 bases at J; junction bases unmatched: 9. This chain's CDR3 is CAILRGQGDYEQYF. The CDR3 DNA reads as TGTGCCATCCTCAGAGGACAGGGAGACTACGAGCAGTACTTC.

This clonotype was detected a few times. This chain links TRBV6-1 with TRBJ1-3; the D is unclear. The CDR3 is made up of 14 amino acids. Germline V lookup: CDR1 MNHNS, CDR2 SASEGT. Trimming removed 3 bases from V and 1 base from J, with 7 bases in between. CDR3 sequence: CASSEFGSGNTIYF. The CDR3 DNA is TGTGCCAGCAGTGAGTTTGGGTCTGGAAACACCATATATTTT.

This clonotype occurred many times. The rearrangement links TRBV7-9 to TRBJ2-3; unclear D gene. The CDR3 has 13 amino acids. The V gene lost 2 bases and the J gene lost 4 bases, with 7 bases spanning the gap. Germline assignment: CDR1 SEHNR and CDR2 FQNEAQ (reference sequence). CDR3 DNA: TGTGCCAGCAGCTTACTAGGACCAGATACGCAGTATTTT. Translation gives CASSLLGPDTQYF.